The 12 T cell receptor beta chains presented below share a single source sample, sequenced in a study of response to subunit inactivated influenza vaccine. TCRdb used MiXCR to reprocess the RT-PCR reads, holding one entry per CDR3 protein. The repertoire holds 530,000 or so distinct CDR3 sequences, with 12% as singletons. The material was PBMCs from blood, obtained on the day of vaccination. The receptor set was obtained from a man over 45 who received an inactivated influenza vaccine.

The V and J genes are TRBV20-1 and TRBJ2-7; D gene uncertain. Between the trimmed V and J ends, which lost 5 bases and 2 bases, there was a span of 16 bases. CDR1 and CDR2 from the germline V gene are DFQATT and SNEGSKA (reference sequence). The CDR3 runs 14 residues. CDR3 amino acids: CSALQIPNPYEQYF. The CDR3, as DNA: TGCAGTGCTCTACAAATCCCGAACCCCTACGAGCAGTACTTC.

The chain recombines TRBV7-2 with TRBJ2-1, with D tentatively TRBD2 (5 bases). Germline lookup yields CDR1 SGHTA and CDR2 FQGNSA. This CDR3 contains 14 residues. V gave up 7 bases and J gave up 7 bases, with 17 bases separating them. CDR3 region: CASTPRRGRNEQFF. The CDR3 coding sequence is TGTGCCAGCACTCCCCGCCGGGGTAGGAATGAGCAGTTCTTC.

The chain carries TRBV24-1 and TRBJ2-5; D unclear. Between the trimmed V and J ends, which lost 5 bases and 0 bases, there was a span of 9 bases. The CDR3 length is 14 residues. Germline CDR1 KGHDR, CDR2 SFDVKD. CDR3 amino acids: CATSGTVYQETQYF. The CDR3 DNA follows: TGTGCCACCAGTGGGACGGTGTACCAAGAGACCCAGTACTTC.

This clonotype occurred a few times. This chain joins TRBV6-1 and TRBJ1-5, with no clear D. This CDR3 has 16 amino acids. The V end lost 5 bases, the J end lost 6 bases, and 20 bases lay between the germline ends. Germline V CDR1 and CDR2: MNHNS, SASEGT. CDR3: CASSPYGRPGGQPQHF. The CDR3, as DNA: TGTGCCAGCAGTCCTTACGGCCGTCCCGGCGGTCAGCCCCAGCATTTT.

This clonotype was seen only a few times. The rearrangement joins TRBV6-1 to TRBJ2-5; possible D gene TRBD1, 6 bases. Germline V gene sequence: CDR1 MNHNS, CDR2 SASEGT. The germline V and J ends were trimmed by 7 bases and 5 bases, with 14 bases remaining between them. This CDR3 is 13 amino acids long. As DNA, the CDR3 is TGTGCCAGCACCCTGGGGGCTGGGGAGACCCAGTACTTC. It yields the protein CASTLGAGETQYF.

The chain couples TRBV18 to TRBJ2-3, with D possibly TRBD2 on 6 matching bases. From germline, CDR1 is KGHSH and CDR2 LQKENI. The length of the CDR3 is 14 residues. Deletions cut 0 bases from V and 5 bases from J, with 9 bases between. CDR3 sequence (DNA): TGTGCCAGCTCACCACCGAACGGGAGAGATACGCAGTATTTT. Encoded protein: CASSPPNGRDTQYF.

Only a few counts were recorded for this clonotype. Here the CDR3 DNA reads TGTGCCTGGAGTTCGGGACAGCATAGTGAAAAACTGTTTTTT. As protein: CAWSSGQHSEKLFF. The genes are TRBV30 and TRBJ1-4; 7 positions match TRBD1. Trimming took 2 bases from V and 7 from J; bases not matched to a gene: 7. The CDR3 covers 14 residues. In germline, CDR1 is GTSNPN, CDR2 SVGIG (reference sequence).

This clonotype was counted a few times. The chain joins TRBV18 to TRBJ1-6; 8 bases fit TRBD1. J was trimmed by 7 bases and V by 3 bases; bases with no gene match: 5. Looked up from germline, CDR1 is KGHSH and CDR2 is LQKENI. The length of the CDR3 is 15 residues. The chain's CDR3 is CASSPATGDNSPLHF. CDR3 DNA: TGTGCCAGCTCACCCGCGACAGGGGACAATTCACCCCTCCACTTT.

This clonotype was seen a few times. The genes are TRBV20-1 and TRBJ2-7; 8 nucleotides line up with TRBD2. Unmatched junction bases numbered 7, after V lost 3 bases and J lost 6 bases. This CDR3 has 13 amino acids. Germline V gives CDR1 DFQATT, CDR2 SNEGSKA (reference sequence). CDR3 DNA sequence: TGCAGTGCTAGTAGGGGCGGGGGGCCCGAGCAGTACTTC. This translates into CSASRGGGPEQYF.

This clonotype showed up many times. The V and J genes are TRBV20-1 and TRBJ2-2, with D possibly being TRBD1 or TRBD2 (5 bases each). The germline V gene encodes CDR1 DFQATT and CDR2 SNEGSKA (reference sequence). The CDR3 length is 13 residues. V shed 6 bases and J shed 6 bases, with 14 bases lying between them. CDR3 residues: CSAFGDGPGELFF. CDR3 in DNA: TGCAGTGCCTTCGGGGACGGGCCCGGGGAGCTGTTTTTT.

This chain uses TRBV5-1 with TRBJ2-3; the D is unclear. V was clipped by 3 bases and J by 1 base, with 12 bases between them. The CDR3 length is 15 residues. Germline lookup yields CDR1 SGHRS and CDR2 YFSETQ. The CDR3 region is CASSSRPGGTDTQYF. The CDR3 bases are TGCGCCAGCAGCTCCCGTCCTGGGGGCACAGATACGCAGTATTTT.

There are a few counts of this clonotype. The chain carries TRBV5-1 and TRBJ1-1; D gene ambiguous. The CDR3 runs to 14 residues. The V and J ends lost 4 bases and 5 bases respectively, with 15 bases between them. The germline CDR1 and CDR2 sequences are SGHRS and YFSETQ. As DNA, the CDR3 is TGCGCCAGCAGCCCCTGGGCGGGCGGGACTGAAGCTTTCTTT. This sequence encodes CASSPWAGGTEAFF.